These 6 T cell receptor beta chains originate from one sample sequenced in a study of T cells in Graves' hyperthyroidism and ophthalmopathy (dated by TCRdb to about 2019). To prepare the library, multiplex PCR was applied. Sequencing was performed on an Illumina HiSeq 2000. Amplification of TCR beta CDR3 regions was carried out from RNA transcripts. The first round of RT-PCR for the TCR CDR3 was performed with the HTBI primer set and the Qiagen OneStep RT-PCR kit. In TCRdb, the public reads were trimmed at Q25 with fastp and aligned with MiXCR, with productive beta chains retained. A single entry per CDR3 protein holds the most common genes and DNA from its merged rows. Recorded for this sample are 450,000 to 600,000 distinct CDR3 sequences; 12% to 15% of them occurred a single time. The ten biggest clones cover about 14% of the sample. Specimen: blood. The source of these receptors is a woman aged 40 to 50 with Graves' hyperthyroidism.

This clonotype was seen many times. The chain joins TRBV11-1 to TRBJ2-3; D might be TRBD2 (5 bases). This CDR3 has 14 amino acids. V was shortened by 0 bases and J by 3 bases, with 7 bases between the two germline ends. Germline V gene lookup returns CDR1 SGHAT and CDR2 FQDESV (reference sequence). CDR3 amino acids: CASSLAEGTDTQYF. The CDR3 nucleotides are TGTGCCAGCAGCTTAGCAGAGGGAACAGATACGCAGTATTTT.

This clonotype was counted many times. This sequence joins TRBV2 and TRBJ2-3; TRBD2 matches 10 bases. The CDR3 extends over 15 amino acids. V shed 6 bases and J 6 bases; nucleotides not matched to a gene: 9. CDR1 SNHLY and CDR2 FYNNEI come from the germline V gene. The CDR3 protein is CASRGASGRWDTQYF. In DNA form, the CDR3 reads TGTGCCAGCAGAGGAGCTAGCGGGAGATGGGATACGCAGTATTTT.

This clonotype was detected ten times or more. The chain joins TRBV7-2 to TRBJ1-5; D remains ambiguous. There are 14 residues in the CDR3. Trimming stripped 3 bases from V and 0 bases from J, with 6 bases between. The V gene's germline CDR1 is SGHTA and CDR2 FQGNSA. DNA for the CDR3: TGTGCCAGCAGCTTGCCCCTTAGCAATCAGCCCCAGCATTTT. Its translation is CASSLPLSNQPQHF.

Notes on this clonotype: In this CDR3 the conserved last residue, phenylalanine or tryptophan, is missing, so a read error is likely. CDR3 residues: CASSAQGGTEAFL. DNA of the CDR3: TGTGCCAGCAGCGCCCAGGGGGGCACTGAAGCTTTCCTT. The rearrangement uses TRBV6-1 and TRBJ1-1, with 7 bases lining up with TRBD1. Germline V gives CDR1 MNHNS, CDR2 SASEGT. V dropped 6 bases and J dropped 4; count of bases not matched to a gene: 5. This CDR3 region has 13 residues.

This clonotype came up many times. The genes are TRBV7-3 and TRBJ2-4, with 8 bases identical to TRBD2. With 5 bases clipped from V and 9 bases from J, the junction kept 6 bases outside the gene matches. The V gene's germline CDR1 is SGHTA and CDR2 FQGTGA. The CDR3 covers 13 residues. The CDR3 region is CASSPGGEGIQYF. The CDR3 DNA is TGTGCCAGCAGCCCCGGGGGGGAGGGCATTCAGTACTTC. The variable domain in full, completed from reference TRBV7-3 and TRBJ2-4, reads GAGVSQTPSNKVTEKGKYVELRCDPISGHTALYWYRQSLGQGPEFLIYFQGTGAADDSGLPNDRFFAVRPEGSVSTLKIQRTERGDSAVYLCASSPGGEGIQYFGAGTRLSVL.

This clonotype came up a few times. This sequence joins TRBV4-1 and TRBJ1-1, with D possibly being TRBD1 (6 bases). Germline CDR1 and CDR2: MGHRA and YSYEKL. This CDR3 has 15 amino acids. Trimming took 1 base from V and 0 from J, leaving 9 bases between them. CDR3 nucleotide sequence: TGCGCCAGCAGCCAAGGGACAGTTTTGAACACTGAAGCTTTCTTT. This codes for CASSQGTVLNTEAFF.